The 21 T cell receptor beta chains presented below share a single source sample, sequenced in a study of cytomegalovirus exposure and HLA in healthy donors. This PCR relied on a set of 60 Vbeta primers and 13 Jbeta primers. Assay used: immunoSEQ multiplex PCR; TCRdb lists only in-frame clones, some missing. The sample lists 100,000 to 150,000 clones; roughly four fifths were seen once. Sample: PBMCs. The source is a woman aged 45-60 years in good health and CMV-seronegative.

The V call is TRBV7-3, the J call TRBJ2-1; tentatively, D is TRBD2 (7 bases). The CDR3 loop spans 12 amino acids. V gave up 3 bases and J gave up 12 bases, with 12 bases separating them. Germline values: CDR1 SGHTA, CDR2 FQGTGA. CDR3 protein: CASSFGGGGQFF. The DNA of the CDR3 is TGTGCCAGCAGCTTTGGGGGCGGGGGGCAGTTCTTC.

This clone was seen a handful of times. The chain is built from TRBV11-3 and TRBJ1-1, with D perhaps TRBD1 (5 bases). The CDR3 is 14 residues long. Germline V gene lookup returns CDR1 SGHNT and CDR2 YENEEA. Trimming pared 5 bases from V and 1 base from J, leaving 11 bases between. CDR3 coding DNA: TGTGCCAGCAGCCCAAGGGGTCGGAACACTGAAGCTTTCTTT. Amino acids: CASSPRGRNTEAFF.

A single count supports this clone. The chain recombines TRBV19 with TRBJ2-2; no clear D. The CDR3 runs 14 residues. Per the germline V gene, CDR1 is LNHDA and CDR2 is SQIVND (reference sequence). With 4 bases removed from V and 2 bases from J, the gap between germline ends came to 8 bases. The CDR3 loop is CASSTTVNTGELFF. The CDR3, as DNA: TGTGCCAGTAGTACAACAGTAAACACCGGGGAGCTGTTTTTT.

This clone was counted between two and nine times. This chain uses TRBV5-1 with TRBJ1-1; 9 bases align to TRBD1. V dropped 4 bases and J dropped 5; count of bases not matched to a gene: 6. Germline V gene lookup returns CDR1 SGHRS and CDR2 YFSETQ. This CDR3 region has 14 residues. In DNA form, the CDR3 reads TGCGCCAGCAGCGAGACAGGGGGTTTGACTGAAGCTTTCTTT. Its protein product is CASSETGGLTEAFF.

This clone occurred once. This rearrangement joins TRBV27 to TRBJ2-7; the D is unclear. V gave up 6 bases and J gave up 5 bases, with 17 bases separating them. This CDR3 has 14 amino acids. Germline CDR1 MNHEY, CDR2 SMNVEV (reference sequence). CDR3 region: CASSRRLAFDEQYF. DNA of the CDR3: TGTGCCAGCAGCAGAAGACTGGCTTTCGACGAGCAGTACTTC.

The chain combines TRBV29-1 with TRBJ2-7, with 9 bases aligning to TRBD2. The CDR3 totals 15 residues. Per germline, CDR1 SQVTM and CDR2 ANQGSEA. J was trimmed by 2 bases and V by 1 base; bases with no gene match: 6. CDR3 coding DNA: TGCAGCGTTGAAGGCGGGGGGGAGATCCCCTACGAGCAGTACTTC. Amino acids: CSVEGGGEIPYEQYF.

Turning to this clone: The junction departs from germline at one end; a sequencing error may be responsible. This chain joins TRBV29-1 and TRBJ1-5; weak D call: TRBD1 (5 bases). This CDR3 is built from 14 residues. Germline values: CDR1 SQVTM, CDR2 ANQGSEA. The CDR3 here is CSVGAGGSNQPQNF. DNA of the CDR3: TGCAGCGTTGGGGCGGGGGGTAGCAATCAGCCCCAGAATTTT.

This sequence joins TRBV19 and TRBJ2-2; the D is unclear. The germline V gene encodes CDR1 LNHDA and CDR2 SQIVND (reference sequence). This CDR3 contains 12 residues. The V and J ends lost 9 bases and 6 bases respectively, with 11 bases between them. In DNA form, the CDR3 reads TGTGCCAGCGTACGGGTTTCCGGGGAGCTGTTTTTT. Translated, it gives CASVRVSGELFF.

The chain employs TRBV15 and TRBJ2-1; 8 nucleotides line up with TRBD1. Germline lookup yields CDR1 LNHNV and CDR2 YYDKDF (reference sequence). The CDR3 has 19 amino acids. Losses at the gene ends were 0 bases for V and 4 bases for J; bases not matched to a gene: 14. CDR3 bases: TGTGCCACCAGCAGAGATTTCGGGCAGGGGGCGAAAAAATACAATGAGCAGTTCTTC. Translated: CATSRDFGQGAKKYNEQFF. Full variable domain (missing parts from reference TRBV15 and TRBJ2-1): DAMVIQNPRYQVTQFGKPVTLSCSQTLNHNVMYWYQQKSSQAPKLLFHYYDKDFNNEADTPDNFQSRRPNTSFCFLDIRSPGLGDTAMYLCATSRDFGQGAKKYNEQFFGPGTRLTVL.

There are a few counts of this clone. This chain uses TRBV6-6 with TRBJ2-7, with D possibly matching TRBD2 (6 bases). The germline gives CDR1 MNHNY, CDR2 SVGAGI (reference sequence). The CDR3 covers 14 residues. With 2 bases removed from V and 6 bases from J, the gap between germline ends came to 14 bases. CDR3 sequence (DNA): TGTGCCAGCAGTTACCCATCGGAGGGGAGCGAGCAGTACGTC. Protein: CASSYPSEGSEQYV.

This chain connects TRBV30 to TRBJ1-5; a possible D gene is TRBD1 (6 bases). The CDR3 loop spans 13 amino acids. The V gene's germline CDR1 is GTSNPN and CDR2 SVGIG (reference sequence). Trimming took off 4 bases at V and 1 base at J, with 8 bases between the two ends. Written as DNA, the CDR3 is TGTGCCTGGACAGGGGAAAGCAATCAGCCCCAGCATTTT. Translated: CAWTGESNQPQHF.

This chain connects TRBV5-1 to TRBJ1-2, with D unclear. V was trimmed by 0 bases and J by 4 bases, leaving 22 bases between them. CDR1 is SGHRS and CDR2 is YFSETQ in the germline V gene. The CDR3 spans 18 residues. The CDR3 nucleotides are TGCGCCAGCAGCTTGGGTACCCCTGGGCCAGCCTCAAGCTATGGCTACACCTTC. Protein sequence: CASSLGTPGPASSYGYTF.

The CDR3 nucleotides are TGTGCCAGTAGTATGTGGAGCGGGAGCTCCTACGAGCAGTACGTC. Encoded protein: CASSMWSGSSYEQYV. This chain uses TRBV19 with TRBJ2-7, with 8 nucleotides matching TRBD2. CDR1 LNHDA and CDR2 SQIVND come from the germline V gene (reference sequence). CDR3 length: 15 residues. V shed 3 bases, J shed 0 bases, and the junction held 4 bases outside the gene matches.

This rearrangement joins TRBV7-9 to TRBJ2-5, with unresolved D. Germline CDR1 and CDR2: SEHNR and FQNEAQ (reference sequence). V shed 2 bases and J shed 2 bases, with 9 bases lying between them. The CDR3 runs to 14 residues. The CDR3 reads CASSLPQTQETQYF. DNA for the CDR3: TGTGCCAGCAGCTTACCACAGACACAAGAGACCCAGTACTTC.

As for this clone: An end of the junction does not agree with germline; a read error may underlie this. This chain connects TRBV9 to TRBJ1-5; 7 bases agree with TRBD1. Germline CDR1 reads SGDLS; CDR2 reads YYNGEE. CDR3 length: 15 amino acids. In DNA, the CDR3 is TGTGCCAGCAGCACGACAGGGAATAGCAATCAGCCCCAGAATTTT. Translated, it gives CASSTTGNSNQPQNF. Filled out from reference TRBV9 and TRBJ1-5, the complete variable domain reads DSGVTQTPKHLITATGQRVTLRCSPRSGDLSVYWYQQSLDQGLQFLIQYYNGEERAKGNILERFSAQQFPDLHSELNLSSLELGDSALYFCASSTTGNSNQPQNFGDGTRLSIL.

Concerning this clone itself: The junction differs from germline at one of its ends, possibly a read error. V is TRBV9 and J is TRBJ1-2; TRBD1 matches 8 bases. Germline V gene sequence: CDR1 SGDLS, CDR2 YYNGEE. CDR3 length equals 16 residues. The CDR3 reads CARGLRGRTGSWYVAF. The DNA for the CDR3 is TGTGCCAGAGGCTTAAGGGGTAGGACAGGGAGTTGGTACGTGGCCTTC.

CDR3 nucleotide sequence: TGTGCCAGCATTCCCGACAGTTTAGTCTACAATGAGCAGTTCTTC. This translates into CASIPDSLVYNEQFF. The chain carries TRBV7-2 and TRBJ2-1, with D perhaps matching TRBD1 (5 bases). V shed 7 bases and J shed 3 bases, with 16 bases lying between them. Germline CDR1 is SGHTA and CDR2 is FQGNSA. The CDR3 totals 15 residues. Looking up the rest from reference TRBV7-2 and TRBJ2-1 gives the full variable domain: GAGVSQSPSNKVTEKGKDVELRCDPISGHTALYWYRQSLGQGLEFLIYFQGNSAPDKSGLPSDRFSAERTGGSVSTLTIQRTQQEDSAVYLCASIPDSLVYNEQFFGPGTRLTVL.

CDR3 loop: CASSEARGGRAFF. CDR3 DNA: TGTGCCAGCAGTGAAGCAAGGGGTGGGCGGGCTTTCTTT. This sequence joins TRBV6-1 and TRBJ1-1; D is possibly TRBD1 (5 bases). V was pared by 0 bases and J by 11 bases, with 13 bases between. Per germline, CDR1 MNHNS and CDR2 SASEGT. CDR3 length equals 13 residues.

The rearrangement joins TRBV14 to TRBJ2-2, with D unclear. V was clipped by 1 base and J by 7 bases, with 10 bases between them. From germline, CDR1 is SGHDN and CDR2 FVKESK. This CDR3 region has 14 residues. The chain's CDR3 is CASSQVRGGGELFF. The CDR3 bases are TGTGCCAGCAGCCAAGTTCGAGGCGGCGGGGAGCTGTTTTTT.

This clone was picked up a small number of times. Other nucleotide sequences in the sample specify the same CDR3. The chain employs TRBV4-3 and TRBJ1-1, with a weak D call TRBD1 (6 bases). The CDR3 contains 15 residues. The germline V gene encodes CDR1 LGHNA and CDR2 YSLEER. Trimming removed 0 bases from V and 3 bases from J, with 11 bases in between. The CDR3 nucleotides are TGCGCCAGCAGCCAAGACCCTGGACAGTACACTGAAGCTTTCTTT. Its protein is CASSQDPGQYTEAFF.

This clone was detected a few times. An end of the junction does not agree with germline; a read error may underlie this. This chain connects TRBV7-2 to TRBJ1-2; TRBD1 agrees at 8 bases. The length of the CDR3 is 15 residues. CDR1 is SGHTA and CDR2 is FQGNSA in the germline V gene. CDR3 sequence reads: CASSDRQGSPYGYPF. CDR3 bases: TGTGCCAGCAGCGACAGACAGGGGTCCCCCTATGGCTACCCCTTC. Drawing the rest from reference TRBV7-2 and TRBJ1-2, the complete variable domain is GAGVSQSPSNKVTEKGKDVELRCDPISGHTALYWYRQSLGQGLEFLIYFQGNSAPDKSGLPSDRFSAERTGGSVSTLTIQRTQQEDSAVYLCASSDRQGSPYGYPFGSGTRLTVV.